This TCR beta chain was obtained from a study of OX40 agonist ivuxolimab in advanced cancers. For the study in its entirety: Ivuxolimab, which targeted the costimulatory receptor OX40 (CD134), was an agonistic, fully human IgG2 monoclonal antibody. Intravenous ivuxolimab was administered to patients every 2 weeks at six dose levels: 0.01, 0.1, 0.3, 1.5, 3 and 10 mg/kg. Among the approximately 50 dose-escalation patients, approximately 20 had hepatocellular carcinoma, some 15 melanoma, 9 renal cell carcinoma and 9 head and neck cancer. A male proportion of 82.7% and a mean age of roughly 58 years, ranging from about 20 to 79, were recorded for the dose-escalation cohort. Prior anti-PD-1, anti-PD-L1 or anti-CTLA-4 therapy was permitted, and checkpoint inhibitors had been received by about two fifths of dose-escalation patients. Partial responses occurred in three dose-escalation patients: two with cutaneous melanoma and one with hepatocellular carcinoma. The purpose of peripheral TCRbeta sequencing was to test whether ivuxolimab changed TCR sequence diversity and led to clonal T-cell expansion. The paper covers the monotherapy dose-escalation part of the phase I ivuxolimab trial, which included N ≈ 54 patients. The paper's findings and limits, for the study overall: Low levels of normalized T-cell clonal expansion were also seen in some nonresponding patients. After ivuxolimab, expanded clones were on average more numerous among CD8+ T cells than among CD4+ T cells. In partial responders in the 0.1-3.0 mg/kg groups, normalized peripheral clonal expansion was found to be among the lowest, especially among CD8+ T cells. Clonal expansion of both CD4+ and CD8+ blood T cells was observed from baseline to week 6 at doses 0.1 to 3.0 mg/kg. The antigen specificity of the clonally expanded peripheral T cells was not determined.

The trial excluded patients who had a history of autoimmune disease or were on systemic immunosuppression. In every dose cohort, peripheral blood was drawn for TCR sequencing at baseline, cycle 4 day 1, and cycle 7 day 1. The samples were drawn from a first-in-human, open-label, multicenter phase I dose-escalation trial of ivuxolimab. The trial enrolled adults with locally advanced or metastatic head and neck squamous cell, hepatocellular, melanoma or renal cell carcinoma. CD4+ and CD8+ T cells were sorted separately from peripheral blood before TCR sequencing. This clone appeared a single time. Its specific antigen is unknown. Within one base of it there is no much larger clone, and no base qualities were kept. Between the V and J ends, shortened by 6 bases and 5 bases respectively, the junction contains 19 bases. Via the germline V gene (reference sequence), CDR1 is LNHDA and CDR2 SQIVND. CDR3 length: 15 amino acids, cysteine to phenylalanine. Just CDR3 DNA is preserved here, 45 bases in frame from base 1.

Genomic DNA was isolated from the sorted cells so that the TCRbeta CDR3 region could be sequenced. The immunoSEQ Assay was used for sequencing of TCRbeta CDR3 regions. Held by TCRdb, this immuneACCESS table contains in-frame sequences only and omits some clones. Under half of the omission traces to an unresolved V gene where checked; the cause of the rest is unknown. The table for this sample lists 70,000 to 80,000 clones; about 81% of them were counted only once. In total, the top ten clones hold 5% of the sample. This sequence was found in an adult with an advanced solid tumor such as melanoma, head and neck, liver or kidney cancer. This receptor chain uses TRBV19 and TRBJ1-2; matching of 6 bases hints at TRBD1 as the D gene. This specimen was CD4+ or CD8+ T cells sorted from blood, taken in a trial of the OX40 agonist ivuxolimab. Here the CDR3 is given as CASSREGQGNYGYTF. The nucleotide sequence reads as follows: TGTGCCAGTAGCCGGGAGGGGCAGGGGAATTATGGCTACACCTTC.